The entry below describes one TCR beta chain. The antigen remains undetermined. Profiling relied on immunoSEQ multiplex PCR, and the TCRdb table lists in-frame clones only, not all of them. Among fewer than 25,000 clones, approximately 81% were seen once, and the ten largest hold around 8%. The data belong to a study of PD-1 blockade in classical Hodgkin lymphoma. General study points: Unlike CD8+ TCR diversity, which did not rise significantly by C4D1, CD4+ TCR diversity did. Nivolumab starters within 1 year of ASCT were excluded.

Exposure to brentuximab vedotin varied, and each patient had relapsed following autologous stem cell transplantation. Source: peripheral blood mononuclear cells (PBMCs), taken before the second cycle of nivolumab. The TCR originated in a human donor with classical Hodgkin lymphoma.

The CDR3 nucleotides read TGTGCCAGCAGCTTCGTCCGACAGGTCGAGCAGTACTTC. Its translation: CASSFVRQVEQYF. V gene TRBV5-8 combines with J gene TRBJ2-7, with TRBD1 as a possible D gene (6 bases). The CDR3 runs to 13 residues. V dropped 2 bases and J dropped 6 bases, with 12 bases sitting between them. Germline V lookup: CDR1 SGHTS, CDR2 YDEGEE.